This T cell receptor beta chain is drawn from a study of beta chain features in type 1 diabetes. Overall study: Cell yields, gender and age were similar in healthy donors and patients. The study, taken as a whole, reports: Within patients, naive, central memory and Treg TCRB repertoires seemed more similar than within healthy donors. Across all four CD4+ subsets, people with type 1 diabetes showed modestly shorter TCRB CDR3s.

Germline CDR1 is SGHRS and CDR2 is YFSETQ. The CDR3 spans 14 residues. V trimming: 3 bases; J trimming: 0 bases; junction bases outside the gene matches: 1. What was sequenced were expressed TCRB transcripts, since all of the isolated RNA had been reverse transcribed. Naive, central memory and regulatory T cell samples produced a mean of about 3.5 million reads. TCRdb's table, derived via immunoSEQ multiplex PCR, lists solely in-frame clones and lacks some. This sample has some 350,000 clones, with less than 15% found just once. This clone was seen a handful of times. Its cognate antigen is unknown. One heparinised draw, averaging around 0.12 L, was taken per donor.

The sequence was obtained from a woman between 18 and 29 years old with type 1 diabetes. The chain links TRBV5-1 to TRBJ1-1, with TRBD1 matching 8 bases. Sequences were obtained from naive CD4+ T cells from blood. This CDR3 reads CASSSGQVNTEAFF. CDR3 DNA: TGCGCCAGCAGCTCGGGACAGGTGAACACTGAAGCTTTCTTT.